The entry below describes one T cell receptor (beta chain). Its antigen is unknown. PCR used 60 Vbeta primers and 13 Jbeta primers. Sequencing used immunoSEQ multiplex PCR; TCRdb keeps in-frame clones, though not all of them. Its listing shows 150,000 to 200,000 clones. This sample is drawn from a study of cytomegalovirus exposure and HLA in healthy donors. Germline CDR1 and CDR2: LGHNA and YNFKEQ. V dropped 0 bases and J dropped 7 bases, with 9 bases sitting between them. This CDR3 is 13 amino acids long. General observations from the study: Earlier analysis looked at TCR beta V segments, and most were productive about 90% or about 30% of the time.

The receptor was derived from a woman aged 18-35 years in good health and CMV-seropositive. The sample comprised PBMCs. The chain joins TRBV4-2 to TRBJ2-5; D is uncertain. For the CDR3, the DNA is TGTGCCAGCAGCCAAGATGGAGTAGGGACCCAGTACTTC. The encoded protein is CASSQDGVGTQYF.